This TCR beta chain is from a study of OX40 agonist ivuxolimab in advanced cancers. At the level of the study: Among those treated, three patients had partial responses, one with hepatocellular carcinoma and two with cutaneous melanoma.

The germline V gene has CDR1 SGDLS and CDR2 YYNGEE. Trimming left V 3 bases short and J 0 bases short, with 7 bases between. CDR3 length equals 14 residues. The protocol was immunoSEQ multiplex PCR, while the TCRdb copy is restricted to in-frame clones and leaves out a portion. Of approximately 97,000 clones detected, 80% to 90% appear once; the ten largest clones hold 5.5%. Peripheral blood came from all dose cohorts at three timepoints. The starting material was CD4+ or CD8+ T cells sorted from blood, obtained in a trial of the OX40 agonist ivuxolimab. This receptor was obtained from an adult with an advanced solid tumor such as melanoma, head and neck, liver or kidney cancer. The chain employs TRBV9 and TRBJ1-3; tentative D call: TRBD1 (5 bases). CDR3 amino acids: CASSEGSSGNTIYF. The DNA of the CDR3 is TGTGCCAGCAGCGAGGGGTCCTCTGGAAACACCATATATTTT.